Below are 19 T cell receptor beta chains sequenced from a single sample in a study of T cell repertoires in cytomegalovirus infection. TCRdb reanalysed the reads using MiXCR and keeps one entry per CDR3 protein. The profile shows 380,000 or so distinct CDR3 sequences, roughly 34% of them singletons. These TCRs are of unknown antigen specificity. Sequencing was performed on cultured PBMCs, taken from culture after CMV antigen stimulation. All receptors come from a human donor in good health (CMV status not recorded). Some clones in this sample may be carry-over from other donors' samples.

CDR3 DNA sequence: TGTGCCAGCAGTTTAGTGACAGGGGGCCACTATGGCTACACCTTC. Translated, it gives CASSLVTGGHYGYTF. The chain is built from TRBV12-3 or TRBV12-4 and TRBJ1-2; 10 bases are a match to TRBD1. The CDR3 extends over 15 amino acids. V shed 1 base, J shed 3 bases, and the junction held 2 bases outside the gene matches.

This clonotype was counted a few times. The chain employs TRBV5-1 and TRBJ2-1, with 12 bases identical to TRBD1. Germline CDR1 and CDR2: SGHRS and YFSETQ. CDR3 length equals 15 residues. With V trimmed by 4 bases and J by 6 bases, 5 bases remained unmatched. The CDR3 here is CASSNPGQGANEQFF. CDR3 sequence (DNA): TGCGCCAGCAGCAATCCGGGACAGGGGGCCAATGAGCAGTTCTTC. Using reference TRBV5-1 and TRBJ2-1 for the parts outside the CDR3, the full variable domain is KAGVTQTPRYLIKTRGQQVTLSCSPISGHRSVSWYQQTPGQGLQFLFEYFSETQRNKGNFPGRFSGRQFSNSRSEMNVSTLELGDSALYLCASSNPGQGANEQFFGPGTRLTVL.

Only a few counts were recorded for this clonotype. The V and J genes are TRBV6-2 or TRBV6-3 and TRBJ2-7, with TRBD1 matching over 9 bases. Looked up from germline, CDR1 is MNHEY and CDR2 is SVGEGT. V was clipped by 7 bases and J by 2 bases; unmatched bases: 6. The CDR3 runs 14 residues. For the CDR3, the DNA is TGTGCCAGCACCGACAGGGGGGCAACCTACGAGCAGTACGTC. This sequence encodes CASTDRGATYEQYV.

The chain joins TRBV28 to TRBJ2-1, with TRBD2 identical over 7 bases. Germline CDR1 and CDR2: MDHEN and SYDVKM. The V segment lost 2 bases and the J segment 9 bases; nucleotides outside the gene matches: 4. The CDR3 sequence is 13 residues long. In nucleotides, the CDR3 is TGTGCCAGCAGTTTAGGTGGGAGGGGTGAGCAGTTCTTC. Translation: CASSLGGRGEQFF.

This clonotype has a handful of counts. The V call is TRBV12-3 or TRBV12-4, the J call TRBJ1-2; 7 nucleotides agree with TRBD1. The CDR3 is 13 residues long. Trimming removed 5 bases from V and 6 bases from J; junction bases left unmatched: 6. The CDR3 bases are TGTGCCAGCAGTCTACAGGGGTACGATGGCTACACCTTC. It codes for CASSLQGYDGYTF.

The chain uses TRBV10-3 and TRBJ1-5; no clear D gene. This CDR3 is 14 amino acids long. CDR1 is ENHRY and CDR2 is SYGVKD in the germline V gene. V was clipped by 11 bases and J by 0 bases, with 14 bases between them. The CDR3, as DNA: TGTGCCCCTCAAAGGTGTGTTAGCAATCAGCCCCAGCATTTT. As protein: CAPQRCVSNQPQHF.

The chain links TRBV19 to TRBJ2-2; D remains unclear. Germline CDR1 LNHDA, CDR2 SQIVND (reference sequence). This CDR3 is 14 amino acids long. V gave up 3 bases and J gave up 0 bases, with 5 bases separating them. This chain's CDR3 is CASSMLPNTGELFF. DNA of the CDR3: TGTGCCAGTAGTATGCTACCGAACACCGGGGAGCTGTTTTTT. Filled out from reference TRBV19 and TRBJ2-2, the complete variable domain reads DGGITQSPKYLFRKEGQNVTLSCEQNLNHDAMYWYRQDPGQGLRLIYYSQIVNDFQKGDIAEGYSVSREKKESFPLTVTSAQKNPTAFYLCASSMLPNTGELFFGEGSRLTVL.

This clonotype was observed at least ten times. The rearrangement links TRBV20-1 to TRBJ2-3, with D hard to call. Between the trimmed V and J ends, which lost 2 bases and 0 bases, there was a span of 9 bases. Germline values: CDR1 DFQATT, CDR2 SNEGSKA (reference sequence). The CDR3 is 14 amino acids. The CDR3 is CSARRPFSTDTQYF. As DNA, the CDR3 is TGCAGTGCTAGACGGCCTTTCAGCACAGATACGCAGTATTTT.

This clonotype was seen a few times. This sequence joins TRBV5-6 and TRBJ2-1, with 7 bases that match TRBD2. CDR1 is SGHDT and CDR2 is YYEEEE in the germline V gene. This CDR3 has 15 amino acids. The junction had 4 bases not matched to a gene; V was cut back by 0 bases and J by 4 bases. The CDR3 nucleotides are TGTGCCAGCAGCTTGGGGCGGGAGTGGTACAATGAGCAGTTCTTC. It yields the protein CASSLGREWYNEQFF.

There are a few counts of this clonotype. This chain joins TRBV6-1 and TRBJ1-1; maybe TRBD1 (6 bases). This CDR3 spans 14 amino acids. V lost 4 bases to trimming and J lost 8 bases, with 17 bases between them. The germline V gene has CDR1 MNHNS and CDR2 SASEGT. CDR3 sequence: CASSGQAERLEAFF. In nucleotides, the CDR3 is TGTGCCAGCAGTGGACAGGCTGAGAGGCTGGAAGCTTTCTTT.

The J gene is TRBJ2-1, the V gene TRBV7-2; D is unclear. This CDR3 contains 16 residues. With 1 base removed from V and 4 bases from J, the gap between germline ends came to 14 bases. In germline, CDR1 is SGHTA, CDR2 FQGNSA. The chain's CDR3 is CASSLEVRAGYNEQFF. The CDR3 region has the DNA TGTGCCAGCAGCTTAGAGGTTCGGGCAGGATACAATGAGCAGTTCTTC. The variable domain in full, completed from reference TRBV7-2 and TRBJ2-1, reads GAGVSQSPSNKVTEKGKDVELRCDPISGHTALYWYRQSLGQGLEFLIYFQGNSAPDKSGLPSDRFSAERTGGSVSTLTIQRTQQEDSAVYLCASSLEVRAGYNEQFFGPGTRLTVL.

The rearrangement joins TRBV11-2 to TRBJ2-2, with 10 bases that match TRBD2. The CDR3 covers 19 residues. Germline assignment: CDR1 SGHAT and CDR2 FQNNGV. Trimming took 5 bases from V and 4 from J; bases not matched to a gene: 16. CDR3 residues: CASSPLLSSGRSSTGELFF. Here the CDR3 DNA reads TGTGCCAGCAGCCCCCTTCTGTCTAGCGGGAGATCGAGCACCGGGGAGCTGTTTTTT.

This clonotype was counted a single time. The chain combines TRBV27 with TRBJ2-7, with a tentative D call TRBD2 (6 bases). Trimming removed 2 bases at V and 6 bases at J, with 8 bases between. The CDR3 runs to 12 residues. Germline CDR1 MNHEY, CDR2 SMNVEV (reference sequence). In nucleotides, the CDR3 is TGTGCCAGCAGTTTAGCGGGAAGCGAGCAGTACTTC. Its translation is CASSLAGSEQYF.

This clonotype has a handful of counts. The V and J genes are TRBV7-6 and TRBJ2-4; 7 nucleotides line up with TRBD2. Germline V gene data show CDR1 as SGHVS and CDR2 as FNYEAQ. J lost 5 bases, V lost 4 bases, and 17 bases had no gene match. The CDR3 contains 18 residues. CDR3: CASSWPERKGGSENIQYF. For the CDR3, the DNA is TGTGCCAGCAGCTGGCCTGAGAGGAAGGGAGGGTCGGAAAACATTCAGTACTTC.

This chain connects TRBV6-6 to TRBJ1-5; D not certain. The CDR3 has 17 amino acids. From germline, CDR1 is MNHNY and CDR2 SVGAGI (reference sequence). V dropped 5 bases and J dropped 0 bases, with 17 bases sitting between them. CDR3 DNA: TGTGCCAGCAGTCCTCAAGGTGTTCGCTATAGCAATCAGCCCCAGCATTTT. It yields the protein CASSPQGVRYSNQPQHF.

This clonotype was observed a few times. The chain joins TRBV7-6 to TRBJ1-5; 9 bases map to TRBD1. The length of the CDR3 is 14 residues. CDR1 is SGHVS, CDR2 FNYEAQ, per germline. V lost 3 bases to trimming and J lost 6 bases; unmatched junction nucleotides: 3. The CDR3 DNA reads as TGTGCCAGCAGCTTGGGACAGGGCTTTCAGCCCCAGCATTTT. Its translation: CASSLGQGFQPQHF.

The J gene is TRBJ2-5, the V gene TRBV15; D not resolved. V was cut by 4 bases and J by 10 bases, with 13 bases left in between. The V gene's germline CDR1 is LNHNV and CDR2 YYDKDF (reference sequence). The CDR3 covers 12 residues. The CDR3 sequence: CATSISPGIQYF. CDR3 nucleotides: TGTGCCACCAGCATTTCCCCCGGTATCCAGTACTTC.

The genes are TRBV5-1 and TRBJ2-7, with D perhaps matching TRBD1 (5 bases). This CDR3 spans 14 amino acids. Germline V CDR1 and CDR2: SGHRS, YFSETQ. Trimming stripped 0 bases from V and 3 bases from J, with 10 bases between. This CDR3 reads CASSLAPTDYEQYF. The CDR3 coding sequence is TGCGCCAGCAGCTTGGCCCCGACAGACTACGAGCAGTACTTC.

The rearrangement links TRBV6-5 to TRBJ2-1, with D maybe TRBD2 (5 bases). V dropped 7 bases and J dropped 8 bases, with 18 bases sitting between them. The germline CDR1 and CDR2 sequences are MNHEY and SVGAGI. CDR3 length equals 14 residues. Here the CDR3 reads CASKFGGLPDEQFF. The CDR3 nucleotides are TGTGCCAGCAAATTCGGCGGGTTGCCGGATGAGCAGTTCTTC.